This T cell receptor (beta chain) is drawn from a study of Graves' ophthalmopathy and Graves' hyperthyroidism. Regarding the study as a whole: Separation of ophthalmopathy from stable hyperthyroidism was achieved by a 13-signature model, at around 90% sensitivity and 70% to 82% specificity.

Researchers turned away patients with other autoimmune diseases, uncontrolled infections, pregnancy or lactation. The authors used Ficoll-Paque density gradient centrifugation to separate PBMCs. The input was 7.5 to 10 ml of fresh peripheral blood. Germline loops: CDR1 SNHLY, CDR2 FYNNEI. Trimming cost V 3 bases and J 6 bases, with 17 bases left between them. This CDR3 comprises 15 residues. Scientists amplified the TCR beta CDR3 regions from RNA transcripts. First-round RT-PCR used HTBI primers; second-round multiplex PCR followed. TCRdb itself ran the multiplex PCR reads through MiXCR, one entry per CDR3 protein. The sample has around 670,000 distinct CDR3 sequences, 35% to 50% seen once; the top ten hold roughly 46%. This clonotype was seen at least ten times. The antigen remains undetermined.

The clonotype comes from an adult man with Graves' ophthalmopathy. The V and J genes are TRBV2 and TRBJ1-2; the D gene is possibly TRBD1 (6 bases). The sample was peripheral blood. DNA for the CDR3: TGTGCCAGCAGTGATACCCCGACAGGTTTTAATGGCTACACCTTC. Amino acid sequence: CASSDTPTGFNGYTF.